Below are 7 T cell receptor beta chains sequenced from a single sample in a study of T cell repertoires in cytomegalovirus infection. TCRdb re-analysed the reads in MiXCR, keeping a single row per CDR3 protein. This table has 200,000 or so distinct CDR3 sequences, approximately 38% appearing once. No antigen has been identified for these receptors. The sample here was CD8+ T cells from cultured PBMCs, taken from culture after CMV antigen stimulation. The receptors shown here come from a human donor in good health (CMV status not recorded). Some clones in this sample may be carry-over from other donors' samples.

This clonotype was found a few times. This chain links TRBV11-2 with TRBJ2-1; TRBD2 agrees at 8 bases. The trim removed 2 bases at V and 3 bases at J, leaving 9 bases unmatched. This CDR3 has 17 residues. CDR1 and CDR2 (germline): SGHAT, FQNNGV. CDR3 in DNA: TGTGCCAGCAGCTTACAGTATAGCGGGGACTACTACAATGAGCAGTTCTTC. It encodes CASSLQYSGDYYNEQFF.

The genes are TRBV20-1 and TRBJ2-3; D unresolved. In germline, CDR1 is DFQATT, CDR2 SNEGSKA (reference sequence). Trimming stripped 0 bases from V and 4 bases from J, with 5 bases between. The CDR3 spans 12 residues. The chain's CDR3 is CSAREAPDTQYF. CDR3 nucleotide sequence: TGCAGTGCTAGAGAGGCCCCAGATACGCAGTATTTT.

The V and J genes are TRBV28 and TRBJ2-7; D is possibly TRBD1 (5 bases). The CDR3 loop spans 15 amino acids. The V and J ends lost 2 bases and 3 bases respectively, with 14 bases between them. The germline CDR1 and CDR2 sequences are MDHEN and SYDVKM. This CDR3 is CASSLVGRQSYEQYF. The CDR3 DNA sequence: TGTGCCAGCAGTTTAGTGGGAAGACAGAGCTACGAGCAGTACTTC.

The chain has TRBV4-1 and TRBJ2-1, with 12 nucleotides matching TRBD2. CDR3 size: 16 residues. Germline V gene data show CDR1 as MGHRA and CDR2 as YSYEKL. Trimming cost V 5 bases and J 8 bases; bases outside gene matches: 10. The CDR3 reads CASSSYGLAGPHEQFF. CDR3 bases: TGCGCCAGCAGCTCCTACGGACTAGCGGGACCCCATGAGCAGTTCTTC.

This clonotype was counted a few times. The chain recombines TRBV7-9 with TRBJ2-1; 12 positions match TRBD2. Germline CDR1 and CDR2: SEHNR and FQNEAQ (reference sequence). The CDR3 has 14 residues. The V and J ends lost 2 bases and 16 bases, in that order; junction bases with no gene match: 9. CDR3 in DNA: TGTGCCAGCAGCTTACTAGCGGGAGGGAGATATGAATTCTTC. It yields the protein CASSLLAGGRYEFF.

In nucleotides, the CDR3 is TGTGCCAGCAGTTTATCGGGCGGGAACACTGAAGCTTTCTTT. Encoded protein: CASSLSGGNTEAFF. V is TRBV28 and J is TRBJ1-1; D not certain. Trimming took off 1 base at V and 1 base at J, with 7 bases between the two ends. From germline, CDR1 is MDHEN and CDR2 SYDVKM. This CDR3 region has 14 residues.

In its sample, this clonotype was seen many times. The chain joins TRBV7-2 to TRBJ2-5, with D perhaps TRBD1 or TRBD2 (5 bases each). Germline V gives CDR1 SGHTA, CDR2 FQGNSA. V was clipped by 6 bases and J by 1 base, with 12 bases between them. This CDR3 spans 14 amino acids. The CDR3, as DNA: TGTGCCAGCAGTTTTGAGAGGGGCCAAGAGACCCAGTACTTC. This sequence encodes CASSFERGQETQYF. The variable domain in full, with the rest retrieved from reference TRBV7-2 and TRBJ2-5, is GAGVSQSPSNKVTEKGKDVELRCDPISGHTALYWYRQSLGQGLEFLIYFQGNSAPDKSGLPSDRFSAERTGGSVSTLTIQRTQQEDSAVYLCASSFERGQETQYFGPGTRLLVL.